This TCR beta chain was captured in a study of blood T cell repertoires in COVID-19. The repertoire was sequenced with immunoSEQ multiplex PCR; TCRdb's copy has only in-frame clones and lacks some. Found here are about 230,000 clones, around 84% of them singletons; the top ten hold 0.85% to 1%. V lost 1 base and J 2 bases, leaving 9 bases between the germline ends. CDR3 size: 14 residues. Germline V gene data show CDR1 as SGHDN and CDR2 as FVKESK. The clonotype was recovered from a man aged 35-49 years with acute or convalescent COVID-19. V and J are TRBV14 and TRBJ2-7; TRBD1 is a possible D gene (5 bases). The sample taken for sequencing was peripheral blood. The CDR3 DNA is TGTGCCAGCAGCCAAGCAGGGATCCCCTACGAGCAGTACTTC. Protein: CASSQAGIPYEQYF.